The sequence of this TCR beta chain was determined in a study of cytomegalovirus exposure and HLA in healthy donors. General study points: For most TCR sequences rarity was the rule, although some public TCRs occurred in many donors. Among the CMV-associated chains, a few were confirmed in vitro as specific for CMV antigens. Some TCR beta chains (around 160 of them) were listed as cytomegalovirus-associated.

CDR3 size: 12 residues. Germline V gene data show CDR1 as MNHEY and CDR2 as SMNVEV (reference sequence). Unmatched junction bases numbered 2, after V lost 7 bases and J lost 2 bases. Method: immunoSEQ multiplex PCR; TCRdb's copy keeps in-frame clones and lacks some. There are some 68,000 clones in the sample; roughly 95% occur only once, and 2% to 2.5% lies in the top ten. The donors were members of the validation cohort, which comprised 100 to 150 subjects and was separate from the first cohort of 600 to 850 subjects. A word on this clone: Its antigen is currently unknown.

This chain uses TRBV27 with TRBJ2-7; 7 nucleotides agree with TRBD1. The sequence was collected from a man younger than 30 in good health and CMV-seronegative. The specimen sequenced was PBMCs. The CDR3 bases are TGTGCCAGCACCGACAGGGCCTACGAGCAGTACTTC. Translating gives CASTDRAYEQYF.